The 27 T cell receptor beta chains in this list originate from one sample, sequenced in a study of chemoradiotherapy in HPV16-positive cancers. The repertoire was sequenced with immunoSEQ multiplex PCR; TCRdb's copy has only in-frame clones and lacks some. The table lists some 6,600 clones, over 75% of them singletons. This material consisted of tumor tissue, taken from a patient who underwent chemoradiotherapy. These receptors were collected from a human donor with HPV-associated anogenital cancer.

This rearrangement joins TRBV18 to TRBJ1-2, with 12 bases lining up with TRBD1. The CDR3 spans 17 residues. V was clipped by 1 base and J by 1 base; unmatched bases: 4. CDR1 and CDR2 from the germline V gene are KGHSH and LQKENI. CDR3 nucleotides: TGTGCCAGCTCACCACTCGGGACAGGGGGCGTTAACTATGGCTACACCTTC. It codes for CASSPLGTGGVNYGYTF.

This rearrangement joins TRBV11-2 to TRBJ2-2, with D uncertain. V shed 11 bases and J shed 5 bases, with 12 bases lying between them. The CDR3 is 12 residues long. Germline values: CDR1 SGHAT, CDR2 FQNNGV. CDR3 amino acids: CAAGAQTGELFF. For the CDR3, the DNA is TGTGCCGCCGGCGCTCAAACCGGGGAGCTGTTTTTT. Filled out from reference TRBV11-2 and TRBJ2-2, the complete variable domain reads EAGVAQSPRYKIIEKRQSVAFWCNPISGHATLYWYQQILGQGPKLLIQFQNNGVVDDSQLPKDRFSAERLKGVDSTLKIQPAKLEDSAVYLCAAGAQTGELFFGEGSRLTVL.

The chain couples TRBV11-3 to TRBJ2-4; 7 bases map to TRBD2. The V and J ends lost 5 bases and 3 bases, in that order; junction bases with no gene match: 4. The CDR3 loop spans 14 amino acids. CDR1 and CDR2 (germline): SGHNT, YENEEA. CDR3 sequence: CASSPRGDKNIQYF. The DNA of the CDR3 is TGTGCCAGCAGCCCCCGGGGGGACAAAAACATTCAGTACTTC.

The sample holds a few counts of this clone. The V call is TRBV6-6, the J call TRBJ2-2, with D uncertain. This CDR3 comprises 13 residues. Germline V gene lookup returns CDR1 MNHNY and CDR2 SVGAGI (reference sequence). V lost 10 bases to trimming and J lost 0 bases, with 9 bases between them. CDR3 loop: CAIGRSNTGELFF. The CDR3 nucleotides are TGTGCCATAGGCCGGTCGAACACCGGGGAGCTGTTTTTT.

The rearrangement joins TRBV11-2 to TRBJ2-1; D may be TRBD1 (5 bases). V shed 1 base and J shed 10 bases, with 8 bases lying between them. The CDR3 contains 12 residues. CDR1 is SGHAT, CDR2 FQNNGV, per germline. CDR3 in amino acids: CASSLVTGEQFF. The DNA for the CDR3 is TGTGCCAGCAGCTTAGTCACAGGCGAGCAGTTCTTC. Full variable domain (outside the CDR3, taken from reference TRBV11-2 and TRBJ2-1): EAGVAQSPRYKIIEKRQSVAFWCNPISGHATLYWYQQILGQGPKLLIQFQNNGVVDDSQLPKDRFSAERLKGVDSTLKIQPAKLEDSAVYLCASSLVTGEQFFGPGTRLTVL.

The genes are TRBV30 and TRBJ1-6; D unresolved. Trimming left V 3 bases short and J 7 bases short, with 13 bases between. Germline CDR1 reads GTSNPN; CDR2 reads SVGIG (reference sequence). This CDR3 has 14 amino acids. CDR3: CAWSGTPINSPLHF. Here the CDR3 DNA reads TGTGCCTGGAGCGGCACCCCAATAAATTCACCCCTCCACTTT.

The rearrangement joins TRBV27 to TRBJ2-2; perhaps TRBD2 as D (6 bases). V lost 4 bases and J lost 5, with 20 bases in between. Germline V lookup: CDR1 MNHEY, CDR2 SMNVEV (reference sequence). CDR3 length equals 17 residues. The CDR3 protein is CASSSLLTRRETGELFF. The CDR3 DNA reads TGTGCCAGCAGTTCTCTTTTGACTAGGAGGGAAACCGGGGAGCTGTTTTTT.

This chain joins TRBV14 and TRBJ1-6; 8 positions agree with TRBD1. Germline V gene lookup returns CDR1 SGHDN and CDR2 FVKESK. V shed 9 bases and J 0 bases; nucleotides not matched to a gene: 28. The CDR3 has 23 residues. In nucleotides, the CDR3 is TGTGCCAGTCCAGGTAGGCGGGCAGGGGGCTCCAGCCCAAGGAGCTCCTATAATTCACCCCTCCACTTT. This sequence encodes CASPGRRAGGSSPRSSYNSPLHF. Looking up the rest from reference TRBV14 and TRBJ1-6 gives the full variable domain: EAGVTQFPSHSVIEKGQTVTLRCDPISGHDNLYWYRRVMGKEIKFLLHFVKESKQDESGMPNNRFLAERTGGTYSTLKVQPAELEDSGVYFCASPGRRAGGSSPRSSYNSPLHFGNGTRLTVT.

V is TRBV10-3 and J is TRBJ1-2; 8 bases fit TRBD1. Germline CDR1 ENHRY, CDR2 SYGVKD. The trim removed 8 bases at V and 8 bases at J, leaving 7 bases unmatched. This CDR3 comprises 12 residues. The CDR3 spells CAIESGGEGYTF. Here the CDR3 DNA reads TGTGCCATCGAATCAGGGGGCGAGGGCTACACCTTC.

This rearrangement joins TRBV5-1 to TRBJ2-2; D is undetermined. The germline V and J ends were trimmed by 1 base and 2 bases, with 12 bases remaining between them. Germline V gives CDR1 SGHRS, CDR2 YFSETQ. This CDR3 spans 16 amino acids. The CDR3 DNA sequence: TGCGCCAGCAGCTTGTATGGTCATGACAACACCGGGGAGCTGTTTTTT. Its protein is CASSLYGHDNTGELFF. The full variable domain, completed using reference TRBV5-1 and TRBJ2-2, is KAGVTQTPRYLIKTRGQQVTLSCSPISGHRSVSWYQQTPGQGLQFLFEYFSETQRNKGNFPGRFSGRQFSNSRSEMNVSTLELGDSALYLCASSLYGHDNTGELFFGEGSRLTVL.

The chain combines TRBV27 with TRBJ2-5; D not resolved. The CDR3 totals 16 residues. From germline, CDR1 is MNHEY and CDR2 SMNVEV (reference sequence). The V gene lost 10 bases and the J gene lost 7 bases, with 28 bases spanning the gap. The CDR3 coding sequence is TGTGCCACCCGACCGGCGGCCCGAAGTGCTTCGGGGACCCAGTACTTC. This translates into CATRPAARSASGTQYF.

The chain uses TRBV7-9 and TRBJ2-7; D perhaps matches TRBD1 (6 bases). The germline V gene encodes CDR1 SEHNR and CDR2 FQNEAQ (reference sequence). CDR3 size: 14 residues. V lost 5 bases to trimming and J lost 3 bases, with 14 bases between them. The CDR3 sequence is CASSGLGASYEQYF. The CDR3 DNA follows: TGTGCCAGCAGCGGTCTGGGGGCTAGCTACGAGCAGTACTTC. Full variable domain (outside the CDR3, taken from reference TRBV7-9 and TRBJ2-7): DTGVSQNPRHKITKRGQNVTFRCDPISEHNRLYWYRQTLGQGPEFLTYFQNEAQLEKSRLLSDRFSAERPKGSFSTLEIQRTEQGDSAMYLCASSGLGASYEQYFGPGTRLTVT.

The chain employs TRBV6-5 and TRBJ2-2; D uncertain. The CDR3 is 15 residues long. The V and J ends lost 2 bases and 0 bases respectively, with 7 bases between them. Germline CDR1 is MNHEY and CDR2 is SVGAGI. The CDR3 spells CASSYMPANTGELFF. CDR3 nucleotide sequence: TGTGCCAGCAGTTACATGCCCGCGAACACCGGGGAGCTGTTTTTT.

This clone is a singleton in its sample. The rearrangement joins TRBV29-1 to TRBJ1-1; unclear D gene. CDR1 is SQVTM and CDR2 is ANQGSEA in the germline V gene. The CDR3 covers 13 residues. V lost 3 bases to trimming and J lost 3 bases, with 11 bases between them. Here the CDR3 DNA reads TGCAGCGTTGACGAAGGGAGGGACACTGAAGCTTTCTTT. It translates to CSVDEGRDTEAFF.

This clone was detected only a few times. The chain employs TRBV6-1 and TRBJ1-2; D gene unclear. CDR3 length: 12 amino acids. V dropped 2 bases and J dropped 10 bases, with 11 bases sitting between them. Looked up from germline, CDR1 is MNHNS and CDR2 is SASEGT. Here the CDR3 DNA reads TGTGCCAGCAGTGAAACACCCCATGACTACACCTTC. It yields the protein CASSETPHDYTF.

The rearrangement uses TRBV6-1 and TRBJ1-2; D call uncertain. The CDR3 runs 18 residues. Germline V gene sequence: CDR1 MNHNS, CDR2 SASEGT. Trimming left V 1 base short and J 5 bases short, with 23 bases between. This chain's CDR3 is CASSEELRAWFLPYGYTF. Written as DNA, the CDR3 is TGTGCCAGCAGTGAAGAATTAAGGGCCTGGTTTTTACCATATGGCTACACCTTC.

This clone was seen once. The chain employs TRBV5-6 and TRBJ2-2, with 9 bases lining up with TRBD1. Germline lookup yields CDR1 SGHDT and CDR2 YYEEEE. V lost 5 bases to trimming and J lost 7 bases; unmatched junction nucleotides: 12. This CDR3 region has 16 residues. This CDR3 reads CASRLRTGAGGGELFF. In DNA form, the CDR3 reads TGTGCCAGCAGGCTCCGGACAGGGGCCGGGGGCGGGGAGCTGTTTTTT.

This chain joins TRBV25-1 and TRBJ1-6; 8 bases are a match to TRBD1. The CDR3 runs 15 residues. The V segment lost 6 bases and the J segment 7 bases; nucleotides outside the gene matches: 8. Germline CDR1 reads MGHDK; CDR2 reads SYGVNS. The CDR3 sequence is CASRGDRGGNSPLHF. CDR3 DNA: TGTGCCAGCAGGGGTGACAGGGGAGGGAATTCACCCCTCCACTTT.

Written as DNA, the CDR3 is TGCGCCAGCAGCCAAGTCGGGCACTACAATGAGCAGTTCTTC. It specifies CASSQVGHYNEQFF. The rearrangement joins TRBV4-3 to TRBJ2-1; D uncertain. The CDR3 totals 14 residues. In germline, CDR1 is LGHNA, CDR2 YSLEER. V lost 1 base and J 3 bases, leaving 7 bases between the germline ends.

This rearrangement joins TRBV10-3 to TRBJ1-1; D is unclear. Germline lookup yields CDR1 ENHRY and CDR2 SYGVKD. CDR3 length: 13 amino acids. V was cut by 2 bases and J by 10 bases, with 14 bases left in between. The CDR3 spells CAISEPSLSTAFF. CDR3 DNA: TGTGCCATCAGTGAGCCTTCACTAAGTACAGCTTTCTTT.

The chain recombines TRBV28 with TRBJ2-7; no firm D call. Trimming took 3 bases from V and 5 from J, leaving 11 bases between them. The CDR3 loop spans 13 amino acids. Per the germline V gene, CDR1 is MDHEN and CDR2 is SYDVKM. CDR3 DNA: TGTGCCAGCAGTTTCGGAAGGGCTGACGAGCAGTACTTC. This sequence encodes CASSFGRADEQYF.

The chain couples TRBV10-1 to TRBJ1-6, with D possibly TRBD1 on 5 matching bases. Per the germline V gene, CDR1 is WNHNN and CDR2 is SYGVQD (reference sequence). V lost 0 bases to trimming and J lost 10 bases, with 25 bases between them. The CDR3 is made up of 19 amino acids. The DNA of the CDR3 is TGCGCCAGCAGTGAGTCGGGTGTATTTAACAGGTTAAGTAAATCACCCCTCCACTTT. It codes for CASSESGVFNRLSKSPLHF.

The chain couples TRBV5-1 to TRBJ2-3; 9 bases map to TRBD1. Germline V CDR1 and CDR2: SGHRS, YFSETQ. The V segment lost 0 bases and the J segment 2 bases; nucleotides outside the gene matches: 7. This CDR3 is 17 amino acids long. The CDR3 protein is CASSLVGGTGPTDTQYF. In DNA form, the CDR3 reads TGCGCCAGCAGCTTGGTTGGCGGGACAGGGCCCACAGATACGCAGTATTTT. Using reference TRBV5-1 and TRBJ2-3 for the parts outside the CDR3, the full variable domain is KAGVTQTPRYLIKTRGQQVTLSCSPISGHRSVSWYQQTPGQGLQFLFEYFSETQRNKGNFPGRFSGRQFSNSRSEMNVSTLELGDSALYLCASSLVGGTGPTDTQYFGPGTRLTVL.

The gene calls are TRBV6-1 and TRBJ1-5; D is possibly TRBD1 (6 bases). This CDR3 has 15 residues. V was cut by 5 bases and J by 3 bases, with 14 bases left in between. CDR1 is MNHNS and CDR2 is SASEGT in the germline V gene. CDR3 DNA: TGTGCCAGCAGTCTGGAGGGGGGATACAATCAGCCCCAGCATTTT. It codes for CASSLEGGYNQPQHF.

This clone was seen a single time. This chain joins TRBV28 and TRBJ1-1; possibly TRBD1 for D (5 bases). CDR3 length: 13 residues. The V gene lost 6 bases and the J gene lost 4 bases, with 12 bases spanning the gap. CDR1 and CDR2 (germline): MDHEN, SYDVKM. The CDR3, as DNA: TGTGCCAGCAGGACCACGGGGGGCACTGAAGCTTTCTTT. Its translation is CASRTTGGTEAFF.

The J gene is TRBJ2-7, the V gene TRBV6-6; D not certain. The V and J ends lost 0 bases and 1 base respectively, with 7 bases between them. This CDR3 has 14 amino acids. CDR1 and CDR2 (germline): MNHNY, SVGAGI (reference sequence). As DNA, the CDR3 is TGTGCCAGCAGTTACTCCGTCGCGTCCTACGAGCAGTACTTC. It encodes CASSYSVASYEQYF.

CDR3 amino acids: CASSQAAGATTYGYTF. Here the CDR3 DNA reads TGCGCCAGCAGCCAAGCGGCAGGGGCAACCACCTATGGCTACACCTTC. The gene calls are TRBV4-3 and TRBJ1-2; tentatively, D is TRBD1 (6 bases). Between the trimmed V and J ends, which lost 1 base and 4 bases, there was a span of 16 bases. This CDR3 contains 16 residues. Per the germline V gene, CDR1 is LGHNA and CDR2 is YSLEER.